This T cell receptor (beta chain) is drawn from a study of CD8+ T cells in alopecia areata. The germline CDR1 and CDR2 sequences are SEHNR and FQNEAQ (reference sequence). There are 13 residues in the CDR3. V dropped 3 bases and J dropped 4 bases, with 9 bases sitting between them. About this clone itself: The antigen is unknown.

Extraction and reverse transcription of RNA yielded cDNA as the sequencing template. Produced via immunoSEQ multiplex PCR; TCRdb's table is partial and in-frame only. The sample contains more than 95,000 clones, around 59% of which appear only once. Study-level points and caveats: Lesional scalp displayed greater clonality than normal scalp, most notably in alopecia totalis/universalis.

This TCR derives from a human donor in good health. The sample taken for sequencing was CD4+ T cells sorted from blood. The chain couples TRBV7-9 to TRBJ1-1; tentative D call: TRBD1 (5 bases). CDR3 loop: CASSLMQGTEAFF. The DNA for the CDR3 is TGTGCCAGCAGCTTGATGCAGGGCACTGAAGCTTTCTTT.